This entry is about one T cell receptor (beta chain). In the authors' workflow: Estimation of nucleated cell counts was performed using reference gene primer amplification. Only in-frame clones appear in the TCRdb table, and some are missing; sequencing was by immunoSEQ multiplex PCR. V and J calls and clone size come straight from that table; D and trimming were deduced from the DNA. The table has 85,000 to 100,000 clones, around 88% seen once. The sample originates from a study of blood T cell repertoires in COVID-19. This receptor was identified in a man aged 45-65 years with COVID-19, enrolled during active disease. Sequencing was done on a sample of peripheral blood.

The CDR3 reads CASSDRRGGSGNTIYF. DNA of the CDR3: TGCGCCAGCAGTGACCGGCGGGGGGGCTCTGGAAACACCATATATTTT. The chain carries TRBV10-2 and TRBJ1-3, with D perhaps TRBD1 (5 bases). In germline, CDR1 is WSHSY, CDR2 SAAADI. Trimming shortened V by 3 bases and J by 0 bases, and 12 bases separated the two germline ends. CDR3 size: 16 residues.